The 20 T cell receptor beta chains reported below all come from one sample, sequenced in a study of identical twins. TCRdb ran MiXCR on the 5' RACE reads and lists one entry per CDR3 protein. Here the sample spans approximately 190,000 distinct CDR3 sequences, around 15% being singletons. These sequences were also reported in another study, on T cells expressing NK-cell markers.

Sequences were obtained from CD8+ T cells sorted from blood. The receptors shown here come from a woman between 18 and 30 years old in good health.

A few counts support this clonotype. The J gene is TRBJ2-1, the V gene TRBV7-9; maybe TRBD2 (5 bases). Trimming shortened V by 4 bases and J by 7 bases, and 17 bases separated the two germline ends. The CDR3 length is 15 residues. In germline, CDR1 is SEHNR, CDR2 FQNEAQ (reference sequence). The CDR3: CASSSSEVGRNEQFF. The CDR3, as DNA: TGTGCCAGCAGCTCCTCGGAGGTCGGTCGGAATGAGCAGTTCTTC.

This clonotype has just a few counts. The chain recombines TRBV7-8 with TRBJ1-1; D unresolved. V was cut by 1 base and J by 6 bases, with 15 bases left in between. Germline V gene sequence: CDR1 SGHVS, CDR2 FQNEAQ. The CDR3 extends over 15 amino acids. CDR3 in amino acids: CASSLVPPGLAEAFF. CDR3 DNA sequence: TGTGCCAGCAGCTTAGTCCCGCCCGGGTTAGCTGAAGCTTTCTTT.

In the case of this clonotype: Mismatch with germline at one junction end may stem from a read error. The chain combines TRBV29-1 with TRBJ2-2; possible D gene TRBD2, 5 bases. This CDR3 comprises 12 residues. Germline V gene sequence: CDR1 SQVTM, CDR2 ANQGSEA. In DNA form, the CDR3 reads TGCAGCGTTGAAGCGCGAGCCGGGGTGCTGTTTTTT. The encoded protein is CSVEARAGVLFF.

The J gene is TRBJ2-6, the V gene TRBV5-6; D gene uncertain. This CDR3 has 17 amino acids. Germline-derived CDR1 and CDR2 are SGHDT and YYEEEE. V was clipped by 4 bases and J by 0 bases, with 14 bases between them. The CDR3 DNA is TGTGCCAGCAGCCCTAAGGGTAGGACCTCTGGGGCCAACGTCCTGACTTTC. It is translated as CASSPKGRTSGANVLTF.

The chain uses TRBV15 and TRBJ2-7, with a weak D call TRBD1 (7 bases). CDR3 size: 13 residues. The V and J ends lost 8 bases and 0 bases respectively, with 11 bases between them. Germline V CDR1 and CDR2: LNHNV, YYDKDF (reference sequence). This CDR3 reads CATRRDSSYEQYF. DNA for the CDR3: TGTGCCACCCGGAGGGACAGCTCCTACGAGCAGTACTTC.

This clonotype was picked up a small number of times. V is TRBV4-1 and J is TRBJ2-5, with 7 bases identical to TRBD1. V was pared by 0 bases and J by 0 bases, with 1 base of the junction left unmatched. The CDR3 has 15 amino acids. The germline gives CDR1 MGHRA, CDR2 YSYEKL. The CDR3 DNA is TGCGCCAGCAGCCAAGACGGGACAGACCAAGAGACCCAGTACTTC. This gives the protein CASSQDGTDQETQYF.

In its sample, this clonotype was seen a few times. V usage is TRBV10-3 and J usage is TRBJ1-2; 9 nucleotides align to TRBD1. The CDR3 is 15 amino acids. Germline V gives CDR1 ENHRY, CDR2 SYGVKD. V was pared by 2 bases and J by 1 base, with 2 bases of the junction left unmatched. The CDR3, as DNA: TGTGCCATCAGTGAGACGACAGGGGGTAACTATGGCTACACCTTC. This gives the protein CAISETTGGNYGYTF.

The chain carries TRBV15 and TRBJ1-1, with D perhaps matching TRBD1 (5 bases). The CDR3 consists of 12 residues. Trimming took 8 bases from V and 4 from J, leaving 11 bases between them. In germline, CDR1 is LNHNV, CDR2 YYDKDF (reference sequence). The CDR3 region has the DNA TGTGCCACCCGCGCCGGGGGCACTGAAGCTTTCTTT. Translated, it gives CATRAGGTEAFF.

The V and J genes are TRBV3-1 and TRBJ2-5; D may be TRBD1 or TRBD2 (6 bases each). The germline V gene encodes CDR1 LGHDT and CDR2 YNNKEL (reference sequence). Trimming took off 0 bases at V and 4 bases at J, with 27 bases between the two ends. CDR3 length: 20 residues. As DNA, the CDR3 is TGTGCCAGCAGCCAAGAATTAAGGGACACCCAGCGGGCCCCCCGAGAGACCCAGTACTTC. Protein sequence: CASSQELRDTQRAPRETQYF.

This clonotype was seen a handful of times. The chain has TRBV9 and TRBJ1-2; possibly TRBD1 for D (5 bases). CDR1 and CDR2 from the germline V gene are SGDLS and YYNGEE. The CDR3 is 16 residues long. V dropped 2 bases and J dropped 4 bases, with 18 bases sitting between them. The CDR3 region has the DNA TGTGCCAGCAGCGTGAGGGTCGACGGGACCGGCTATGGCTACACCTTC. Its translation: CASSVRVDGTGYGYTF.

This clonotype was counted ten times or more. V usage is TRBV4-3 and J usage is TRBJ2-3; D remains ambiguous. V shed 1 base and J shed 9 bases, with 8 bases lying between them. The V gene's germline CDR1 is LGHNA and CDR2 YSLEER. The length of the CDR3 is 12 residues. The CDR3 spells CASSQGTATQYF. As DNA, the CDR3 is TGCGCCAGCAGCCAAGGGACGGCGACGCAGTATTTT.

This clonotype appeared once. The chain joins TRBV5-1 to TRBJ2-1, with TRBD2 matching over 9 bases. There are 16 residues in the CDR3. Germline V gives CDR1 SGHRS, CDR2 YFSETQ. J was trimmed by 6 bases and V by 0 bases; bases with no gene match: 7. The CDR3 DNA reads as TGCGCCAGCAGCTTGGACGGGACTAGCCACCTCAATGAGCAGTTCTTC. This sequence encodes CASSLDGTSHLNEQFF.

The V call is TRBV28, the J call TRBJ2-7; possibly TRBD1 for D (6 bases). The CDR3 is 11 residues long. Germline V lookup: CDR1 MDHEN, CDR2 SYDVKM. Trimming cost V 5 bases and J 7 bases, with 9 bases left between them. The CDR3 DNA reads TGTGCCAGCAGTGGGGGACATGAGCAGTACTTC. This gives the protein CASSGGHEQYF.

The chain links TRBV6-5 to TRBJ2-2, with D unresolved. V gave up 2 bases and J gave up 0 bases, with 7 bases separating them. The CDR3 extends over 15 amino acids. Germline CDR1 MNHEY, CDR2 SVGAGI. This CDR3 is CASSYDRANTGELFF. CDR3 DNA sequence: TGTGCCAGCAGTTACGATAGGGCGAACACCGGGGAGCTGTTTTTT.

This clonotype was picked up many times. V is TRBV12-3 or TRBV12-4 and J is TRBJ2-7; D is possibly TRBD1 or TRBD2 (5 bases each). This CDR3 contains 14 residues. V was shortened by 8 bases and J by 2 bases, with 16 bases between the two germline ends. The CDR3 here is CASSLGDGTYEQYF. The CDR3, as DNA: TGTGCCAGCTCCCTAGGGGACGGAACCTACGAGCAGTACTTC.

The chain joins TRBV12-3 or TRBV12-4 to TRBJ2-2; the D is unclear. V lost 3 bases and J lost 7, with 3 bases in between. The CDR3 loop spans 11 amino acids. The CDR3 DNA reads as TGTGCCAGCAGTTTCATCGGGGAGCTGTTTTTT. This sequence encodes CASSFIGELFF.

This clonotype came up a few times. The V gene is TRBV29-1, the J gene TRBJ2-7; D tentatively fits TRBD1 or TRBD2 (5 bases each). The CDR3 sequence is 12 residues long. V was trimmed by 8 bases and J by 3 bases, leaving 14 bases between them. Per germline, CDR1 SQVTM and CDR2 ANQGSEA. The CDR3 spells CSYDLGVYEQYF. CDR3 DNA sequence: TGCAGCTACGACTTGGGGGTCTACGAGCAGTACTTC.

This clonotype was seen a few times. The V and J genes are TRBV20-1 and TRBJ2-1, with 11 bases that match TRBD2. Germline loops: CDR1 DFQATT, CDR2 SNEGSKA (reference sequence). This CDR3 is built from 18 residues. Unmatched junction bases numbered 10, after V lost 1 base and J lost 2 bases. The CDR3 DNA sequence: TGCAGTGCTAGAGGGTTCGAGACTAGCGGGAAGACCTACAATGAGCAGTTCTTC. This gives the protein CSARGFETSGKTYNEQFF.

Of note for this clonotype: A single base separates this from a much larger clone, so it may be a read error. This chain links TRBV12-3 or TRBV12-4 with TRBJ2-7, with 9 positions matching TRBD1. The length of the CDR3 is 13 residues. The CDR3 region is CTSSLGTGSEQYF. CDR3 DNA: TGTACCAGCAGTTTAGGGACAGGGAGCGAGCAGTACTTC.

This chain links TRBV12-3 or TRBV12-4 with TRBJ2-3; D call uncertain. CDR3 length: 14 amino acids. Between the trimmed V and J ends, which lost 5 bases and 4 bases, there was a span of 13 bases. The CDR3 is CASSIMAPADTQYF. For the CDR3, the DNA is TGTGCCAGCAGTATTATGGCCCCCGCAGATACGCAGTATTTT.